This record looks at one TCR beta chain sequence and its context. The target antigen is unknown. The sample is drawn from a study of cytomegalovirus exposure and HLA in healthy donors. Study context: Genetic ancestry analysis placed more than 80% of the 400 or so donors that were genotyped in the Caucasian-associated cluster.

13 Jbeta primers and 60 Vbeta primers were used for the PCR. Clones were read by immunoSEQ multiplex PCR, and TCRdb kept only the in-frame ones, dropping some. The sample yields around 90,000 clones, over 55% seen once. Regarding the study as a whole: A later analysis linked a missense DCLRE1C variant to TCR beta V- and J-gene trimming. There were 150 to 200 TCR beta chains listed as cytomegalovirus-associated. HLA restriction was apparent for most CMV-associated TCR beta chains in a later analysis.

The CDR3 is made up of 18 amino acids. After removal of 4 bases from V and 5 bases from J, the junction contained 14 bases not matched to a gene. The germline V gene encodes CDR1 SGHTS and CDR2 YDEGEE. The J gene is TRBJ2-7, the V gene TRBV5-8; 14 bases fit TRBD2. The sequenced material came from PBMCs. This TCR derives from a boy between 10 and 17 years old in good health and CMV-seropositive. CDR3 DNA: TGTGCCAGCAGCACGGGACTAGCGGGAGTCCCCTTTTTAGACGAGCAGTACTTC. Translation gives CASSTGLAGVPFLDEQYF.